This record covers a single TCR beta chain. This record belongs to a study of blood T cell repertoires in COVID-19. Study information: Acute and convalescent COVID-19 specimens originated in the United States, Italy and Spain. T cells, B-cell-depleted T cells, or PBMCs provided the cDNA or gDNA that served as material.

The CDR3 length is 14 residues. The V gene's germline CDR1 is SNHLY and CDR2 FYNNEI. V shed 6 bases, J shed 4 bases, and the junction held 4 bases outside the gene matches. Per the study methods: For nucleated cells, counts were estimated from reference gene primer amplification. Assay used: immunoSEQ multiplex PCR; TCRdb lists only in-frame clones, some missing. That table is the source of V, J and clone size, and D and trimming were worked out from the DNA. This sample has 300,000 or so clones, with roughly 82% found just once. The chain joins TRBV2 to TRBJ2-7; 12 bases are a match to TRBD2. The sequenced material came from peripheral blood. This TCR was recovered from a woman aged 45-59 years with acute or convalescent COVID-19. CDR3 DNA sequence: TGTGCCAGCAGCCTGACTAGCGGGAGTTACGAGCAGTACTTC. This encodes CASSLTSGSYEQYF. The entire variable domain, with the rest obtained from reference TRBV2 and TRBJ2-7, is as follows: EPEVTQTPSHQVTQMGQEVILRCVPISNHLYFYWYRQILGQKVEFLVSFYNNEISEKSEIFDDQFSVERPDGSNFTLKIRSTKLEDSAMYFCASSLTSGSYEQYFGPGTRLTVT.